The clone carrying this T cell receptor beta chain was picked up a small number of times. The data derive from a study of T cells in Graves' hyperthyroidism and ophthalmopathy. V lost 2 bases, J lost 7 bases, and 9 bases lay in between. Germline CDR1 reads SEHNR; CDR2 reads FQNEAQ (reference sequence). This CDR3 contains 13 residues. Researchers amplified the TCR beta CDR3 regions from RNA transcripts. RT-PCR in the first round (using the HTBI primer set) targeted the TCR CDR3. MiXCR was run by TCRdb on the multiplex PCR reads, yielding one entry per CDR3 protein. The sample shows about 620,000 distinct CDR3 sequences, around 15% of them seen only once.

The TCR comes from a woman aged 25 to 39 with Graves' hyperthyroidism. V and J are TRBV7-9 and TRBJ2-4; no firm D call. Sequenced material: blood. CDR3 loop: CASSLQATNIQYF. CDR3 in DNA: TGTGCCAGCAGCTTACAGGCCACTAACATTCAGTACTTC.